These 11 T cell receptor beta chains originate from one sample sequenced in a study of beta chain features in type 1 diabetes. The antigens these receptors bind are not known. General study results and limits: Type 1 diabetes patients showed a moderate but significant shortening of TCRB CDR3s in all four CD4+ subsets.

The study reverse transcribed the entire isolated RNA, so it sequenced expressed TCRB transcripts. The table came from immunoSEQ multiplex PCR; TCRdb's copy has only in-frame clones and leaves some out. The sample contains about 99,000 clones, approximately 30% of which appear only once. The sequenced material came from central memory CD4+ T cells from blood. These receptors all stem from a woman aged 18-29 years with type 1 diabetes.

In its sample, this clone was seen a few times. The chain is built from TRBV5-1 and TRBJ2-3, with TRBD1 matching over 11 bases. The CDR3 has 15 amino acids. J gave up 2 bases and V 3 bases, and 2 bases lay outside the gene matches. Germline V gene data show CDR1 as SGHRS and CDR2 as YFSETQ. DNA for the CDR3: TGCGCCAGCAGCTGGGACAGGGGGATCACAGATACGCAGTATTTT. As protein: CASSWDRGITDTQYF.

V gene TRBV6-6 combines with J gene TRBJ2-1, with D possibly matching TRBD1 (5 bases). V dropped 0 bases and J dropped 8 bases, with 14 bases sitting between them. The CDR3 is 15 amino acids. Germline CDR1 reads MNHNY; CDR2 reads SVGAGI (reference sequence). The CDR3 DNA reads as TGTGCCAGCAGTTACTCCCAGGGCCGAAAGGATGAGCAGTTCTTC. Translation gives CASSYSQGRKDEQFF.

The chain recombines TRBV28 with TRBJ1-2; 9 nucleotides line up with TRBD1. J was trimmed by 6 bases and V by 2 bases; bases with no gene match: 7. This CDR3 has 15 residues. CDR1 is MDHEN and CDR2 is SYDVKM in the germline V gene. The CDR3 here is CASSLGTGSADGYTF. CDR3 DNA sequence: TGTGCCAGCAGTTTAGGGACAGGGTCGGCGGATGGCTACACCTTC.

The rearrangement uses TRBV6-6 and TRBJ2-2; TRBD2 might be the D (6 bases). Per germline, CDR1 MNHNY and CDR2 SVGAGI (reference sequence). Trimming cost V 7 bases and J 5 bases, with 14 bases left between them. CDR3 size: 14 residues. DNA for the CDR3: TGTGCCAGCACCGGAGGGCTAGGGACCGGGGAGCTGTTTTTT. Its protein product is CASTGGLGTGELFF.

The J gene is TRBJ2-1, the V gene TRBV30; TRBD2 is a possible D gene (5 bases). The CDR3 has 14 amino acids. V gave up 0 bases and J gave up 8 bases, with 14 bases separating them. Germline V lookup: CDR1 GTSNPN, CDR2 SVGIG (reference sequence). The CDR3 loop reads CAWSVGRRRDEQFF. In DNA form, the CDR3 reads TGTGCCTGGAGTGTAGGTCGGCGGCGGGATGAGCAGTTCTTC.

This clone was counted a few times. This chain links TRBV29-1 with TRBJ2-3; TRBD2 agrees at 10 bases. CDR1 is SQVTM and CDR2 is ANQGSEA in the germline V gene. The CDR3 runs 15 residues. Trimming removed 4 bases from V and 6 bases from J; junction bases left unmatched: 10. The CDR3 nucleotides read TGCAGCGTTGTTCCCCCTAGCGGGAGTCTCGATACGCAGTATTTT. It codes for CSVVPPSGSLDTQYF.

The chain combines TRBV6-6 with TRBJ2-7; TRBD1 aligns across 11 bases. CDR1 and CDR2 from the germline V gene are MNHNY and SVGAGI (reference sequence). V shed 6 bases, J shed 1 base, and the junction held 5 bases outside the gene matches. The length of the CDR3 is 15 residues. CDR3 sequence: CASSDGQGASYEQYF. CDR3 DNA: TGTGCCAGCAGCGACGGACAGGGGGCATCCTACGAGCAGTACTTC.

In its sample, this clone was seen a few times. This sequence joins TRBV30 and TRBJ2-3, with a possible D match to TRBD2 (6 bases). V was clipped by 0 bases and J by 6 bases, with 10 bases between them. The CDR3 sequence is 13 residues long. Germline lookup yields CDR1 GTSNPN and CDR2 SVGIG (reference sequence). The CDR3 sequence: CAWSVGGEDTQYF. In nucleotides, the CDR3 is TGTGCCTGGAGTGTTGGAGGGGAGGATACGCAGTATTTT.

This clone came up a few times. In DNA, the CDR3 is TGTGCCTGGAGTGTACCGACAGGGGGTCTGAACACTGAAGCTTTCTTT. This sequence encodes CAWSVPTGGLNTEAFF. The chain combines TRBV30 with TRBJ1-1; 9 bases are a match to TRBD1. With 0 bases clipped from V and 0 bases from J, the junction kept 5 bases outside the gene matches. The CDR3 runs 16 residues. The germline V gene encodes CDR1 GTSNPN and CDR2 SVGIG (reference sequence).

V gene TRBV5-6 combines with J gene TRBJ1-5; weak D call: TRBD1 (6 bases). This CDR3 spans 16 amino acids. V gave up 1 base and J gave up 0 bases, with 11 bases separating them. The germline V gene has CDR1 SGHDT and CDR2 YYEEEE. CDR3 coding DNA: TGTGCCAGCAGCTTGTGGCCGGGACATAGCAATCAGCCCCAGCATTTT. Translation gives CASSLWPGHSNQPQHF.

The chain combines TRBV28 with TRBJ2-5; D is unclear. From germline, CDR1 is MDHEN and CDR2 SYDVKM. The V end lost 3 bases, the J end lost 5 bases, and 10 bases lay between the germline ends. The length of the CDR3 is 13 residues. CDR3 coding DNA: TGTGCCAGCAGTTTGGGCTCTGGGGAGACCCAGTACTTC. This codes for CASSLGSGETQYF.